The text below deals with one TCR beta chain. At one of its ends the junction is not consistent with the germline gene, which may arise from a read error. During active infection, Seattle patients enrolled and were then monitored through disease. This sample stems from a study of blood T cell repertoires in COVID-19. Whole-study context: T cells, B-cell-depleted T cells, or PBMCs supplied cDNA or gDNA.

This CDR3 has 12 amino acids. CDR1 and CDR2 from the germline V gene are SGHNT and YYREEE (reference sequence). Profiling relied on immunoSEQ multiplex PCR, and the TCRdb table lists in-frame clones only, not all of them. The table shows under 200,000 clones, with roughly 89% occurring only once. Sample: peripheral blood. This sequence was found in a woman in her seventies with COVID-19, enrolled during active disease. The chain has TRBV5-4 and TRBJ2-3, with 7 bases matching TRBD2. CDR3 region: CASSRGSGVLNF. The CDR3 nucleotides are TGTGCCAGCAGTCGGGGCAGCGGGGTGCTGAATTTT.